One and the same sample provided the 3 T cell receptor beta chains below, sequenced in a study of Ad26.COV2.S vaccination and SARS-CoV-2 variants. Produced via immunoSEQ multiplex PCR; TCRdb's table is partial and in-frame only. The data contain about 350,000 clones, about 91% of them singletons. Material: peripheral blood, obtained after recovery from COVID-19. Receptors were obtained from a human donor who had recovered from COVID-19.

With regard to this clone: The sample carries other DNA sequences with the same CDR3. The J gene is TRBJ1-2, the V gene TRBV29-1; 9 bases match TRBD1. After removal of 6 bases from V and 6 bases from J, the junction contained 5 bases not matched to a gene. Germline V gene sequence: CDR1 SQVTM, CDR2 ANQGSEA. CDR3 length: 12 residues. The CDR3 loop reads CSVPDRGDGYTF. CDR3 in DNA: TGCAGCGTACCCGACAGGGGGGATGGCTACACCTTC.

This clone is a singleton in its sample. The chain carries TRBV27 and TRBJ2-3; D is uncertain. CDR3 length equals 14 residues. V lost 0 bases and J lost 4, with 8 bases in between. From germline, CDR1 is MNHEY and CDR2 SMNVEV (reference sequence). CDR3 amino acids: CASSLSRSADTQYF. Here the CDR3 DNA reads TGTGCCAGCAGTTTATCTAGATCGGCAGATACGCAGTATTTT.

This rearrangement joins TRBV7-2 to TRBJ2-1, with 7 bases aligning to TRBD2. The CDR3 has 18 residues. The germline CDR1 and CDR2 sequences are SGHTA and FQGNSA. V gave up 1 base and J gave up 0 bases; unmatched junction bases: 9. The CDR3 nucleotides are TGTGCCAGCAGCTTAGTTGGGGGAGCGGGGACCTCCTACAATGAGCAGTTCTTC. Protein sequence: CASSLVGGAGTSYNEQFF.